This is a list of T cell receptor beta chains from one sample in a study of shared clonotypes between healthy human individuals. Produced via immunoSEQ multiplex PCR; TCRdb's table is partial and in-frame only. Altogether about 1,800,000 clones are present, approximately 94% being singletons, with the ten largest covering 1.2%. Sequencing input: naive CD8+ T cells sorted from blood. The receptors derive from a man aged 18 to 35 in good health. The CDR3 runs from the conserved cysteine through the conserved F or W. D genes are given only for firm matches. Clone size is stated in some rows and not others, as once, few, many or a class when expanded.

J: TRBJ2-3; size: .; D: .; V: TRBV23-1; DNA: TGCGCCAGCAGTCCAGCCGGGACTCCAGGCACAGATACGCAGTATTTT; CDR3: CASSPAGTPGTDTQYF
J: TRBJ2-7; size: .; D: TRBD2; V: TRBV7-8; DNA: TGTGCCAGCAGCTCCCGGACTAGCGGGGCCTACGAGCAGTACTTC; CDR3: CASSSRTSGAYEQYF
J: TRBJ2-1; size: .; D: .; V: TRBV5-5; DNA: TGTGCCAGCAGCTTGCTTGACTACAATGAGCAGTTCTTC; CDR3: CASSLLDYNEQFF
J: TRBJ1-4; size: few; D: .; V: TRBV6-1; DNA: TGTGCCAGCAGTGAAGCGATGCACTGGCCAGCCACTAATGAAAAACTGTTTTTT; CDR3: CASSEAMHWPATNEKLFF
J: TRBJ1-1; size: once; D: .; V: TRBV5-1; DNA: TGCGCCAGCAGGTTGGACACGAACACTGAAGCTTTCTTT; CDR3: CASRLDTNTEAFF
J: TRBJ2-2; size: .; D: .; V: TRBV30; DNA: TGTGCCTGGAGTTCGGCGGGCCCCGGGGAGCTGTTTTTT; CDR3: CAWSSAGPGELFF
J: TRBJ2-2; size: .; D: TRBD2; V: TRBV11-2; DNA: TGTGCCAGCAGCCTAGATGCGGGGGTGGGAACCGGGGAGCTGTTTTTT; CDR3: CASSLDAGVGTGELFF
J: TRBJ2-1; size: .; D: TRBD2; V: TRBV11-2; DNA: TGTGCCAGCAGCTTGGCTAGCGGGGGGCCTAACTACAATGAGCAGTTCTTC; CDR3: CASSLASGGPNYNEQFF
J: TRBJ1-5; size: .; D: .; V: TRBV6-5; DNA: TGTGCCAGCAGTATGCGGGGGTCTTTCAATCAGCCCCAGCATTTT; CDR3: CASSMRGSFNQPQHF
J: TRBJ2-3; size: once; D: .; V: TRBV11-2; DNA: TGTGCCAGCAGCTTTGGAACATCGGGCGCAGATACGCAGTATTTT; CDR3: CASSFGTSGADTQYF
J: TRBJ2-4; size: .; D: TRBD2; V: TRBV2; DNA: TGTGCCAGCAGTGAATTAGCGGGGGGGCCCAAAAACATTCAGTACTTC; CDR3: CASSELAGGPKNIQYF
J: TRBJ2-5; size: .; D: .; V: TRBV30; DNA: TGTGCCTGGAGTTGGGGGAAGGACACTCTACAAGAGACCCAGTACTTC; CDR3: CAWSWGKDTLQETQYF
J: TRBJ1-5; size: .; D: .; V: TRBV7-8; DNA: TGTGCCAGCAGTTGGAGTTCTGCCGGGGGCAATCAGCCCCAGCATTTT; CDR3: CASSWSSAGGNQPQHF
J: TRBJ2-7; size: .; D: .; V: TRBV5-4; DNA: TGTGCCAGCAGCTTGTTGGCAGGGGTCGAGCAGTACTTC; CDR3: CASSLLAGVEQYF
J: TRBJ1-2; size: .; D: .; V: TRBV7-2; DNA: TGTGCCAGCAGCTTAATTTCAAGTTATGGCTACACCTTC; CDR3: CASSLISSYGYTF
J: TRBJ2-7; size: .; D: TRBD1; V: TRBV27; DNA: TGTGCCAGCAGTCCAGGGGGTTCCTACGAGCAGTACTTC; CDR3: CASSPGGSYEQYF
J: TRBJ2-7; size: .; D: TRBD2; V: TRBV11-2; DNA: TGTGCCAGCAGCTTAGATTCAGCGGGGCTCTCCTACGAGCAGTACTTC; CDR3: CASSLDSAGLSYEQYF
J: TRBJ1-5; size: .; D: .; V: TRBV4-1; DNA: TGCGCCAGCAGCCAAGTCTATGGCAGACGTGATCAGCCCCAGCATTTT; CDR3: CASSQVYGRRDQPQHF
J: TRBJ2-7; size: .; D: TRBD1; V: TRBV9; DNA: TGTGCCAGCAGCGCCCACGGGACAGGGATGTACGAGCAGTACTTC; CDR3: CASSAHGTGMYEQYF
J: TRBJ2-3; size: .; D: .; V: TRBV9; DNA: TGTGCCAGCAGCCGAGAACCGGGGCGCACAGATACGCAGTATTTT; CDR3: CASSREPGRTDTQYF
J: TRBJ2-7; size: .; D: TRBD1; V: TRBV7-8; DNA: TGTGCCAGCAGCAGACAGGGTCCCTCCTACGAGCAGTACTTC; CDR3: CASSRQGPSYEQYF
J: TRBJ2-5; size: .; D: .; V: TRBV7-9; DNA: TGTGCCAGCAGCTTGATAGAGCAAGAGACCCAGTACTTC; CDR3: CASSLIEQETQYF
J: TRBJ1-4; size: .; D: TRBD1; V: TRBV7-9; DNA: TGTGCCAGCAGCCCTCCGGGACAGGGAAATGAAAAACTGTTTTTT; CDR3: CASSPPGQGNEKLFF
J: TRBJ2-1; size: .; D: .; V: TRBV7-2; DNA: TGTGCCAGCAGCCCATTCGGGTTAAACGCCAATGAGCAGTTCTTC; CDR3: CASSPFGLNANEQFF
J: TRBJ1-5; size: .; D: .; V: TRBV27; DNA: TGTGCCAGCAGTTTTGTAGAAGGCAATCAGCCCCAGCATTTT; CDR3: CASSFVEGNQPQHF
J: TRBJ2-7; size: .; D: TRBD2; V: TRBV7-3; DNA: TGTGCCAGCAGTTTCGGGGGGGCGACGTACGAGCAGTACTTC; CDR3: CASSFGGATYEQYF
J: TRBJ2-3; size: .; D: TRBD1; V: TRBV13; DNA: TGTGCCAGCAGCTTACTGACAGGGGGCACAGATACGCAGTATTTT; CDR3: CASSLLTGGTDTQYF
J: TRBJ2-1; size: .; D: TRBD1; V: TRBV10-3; DNA: TGTGCCATCAGTGACGGACAGGGCCCTCAGTTCTTC; CDR3: CAISDGQGPQFF
J: TRBJ1-2; size: .; D: .; V: TRBV30; DNA: TGTGCCTGGAGAGAAAGGGGGGATCCGCCTTGGACCTTC; CDR3: CAWRERGDPPWTF
J: TRBJ2-1; size: .; D: .; V: TRBV5-6; DNA: TGTGCCAGCAGCTTTATTTTAGTTCAGGGTGAGCAGTTCTTC; CDR3: CASSFILVQGEQFF
J: TRBJ2-1; size: .; D: .; V: TRBV30; DNA: .; CDR3: CAFGEGLYNEQFF
J: TRBJ2-5; size: .; D: TRBD2; V: TRBV5-4; DNA: TGTGCCAGCAGCTTTGGGACTAGCGGGAGGCAGGAGACCCAGTACTTC; CDR3: CASSFGTSGRQETQYF
J: TRBJ1-3; size: .; D: TRBD1; V: TRBV19; DNA: TGTGCCAGTAGTTTCCGACAGGGAAGTACTGGAAACACCATATATTTT; CDR3: CASSFRQGSTGNTIYF
J: TRBJ2-7; size: .; D: TRBD1; V: TRBV13; DNA: TGTGCCAGCAGCTTAGGGCGGGACAGGGGGTTGGCGCAGTACTTC; CDR3: CASSLGRDRGLAQYF
J: TRBJ2-7; size: .; D: TRBD2; V: TRBV4-3; DNA: TGCGCCAGCAGCCAGTTCGGTCCTGGACTAGCGGGAGTTTACGAGCAGTACTTC; CDR3: CASSQFGPGLAGVYEQYF
J: TRBJ2-4; size: .; D: TRBD1; V: TRBV27; DNA: TGTGCCAGCAGTTCTACCGGGACAGTTGAAAACATTCAGTACTTC; CDR3: CASSSTGTVENIQYF
J: TRBJ1-5; size: once; D: .; V: TRBV30; DNA: TGTGCCTGGAGTGTTCGGGGGGCCGGCAATCAGCCCCAGCATTTT; CDR3: CAWSVRGAGNQPQHF